These 15 T cell receptor beta chains were sequenced from one sample in a study of CD8 T cells in ankylosing spondylitis (dated by TCRdb to the late 2010s). General conclusions and limits of the study: A TCR beta motif of several highly homologous amino acid variants appeared characteristic of blood from ankylosing spondylitis patients.

Their recognized antigens are unknown. Preparation of the library involved 5' RACE. Sequencer: Illumina HiSeq 2500. TCRdb trimmed the raw reads at Q25, called clones with MiXCR and kept productive beta chains. When rows share a CDR3 protein, they turn into one entry using the most common DNA and genes. The sample has about 220,000 distinct CDR3 sequences on record, 7% to 8% of them singletons. The top ten clones comprise 12% to 15% of the sample. The specimen sequenced was blood, either unsorted or a sorted T cell fraction (not recorded which). The receptors derive from a male donor with ankylosing spondylitis.

This clonotype was recorded at least ten times. CDR3 loop: CSVGGLAGFTYNEQFF. CDR3 bases: TGCAGCGTTGGCGGTCTAGCGGGATTTACCTACAATGAGCAGTTCTTC. The chain employs TRBV29-1 and TRBJ2-1; 9 bases fit TRBD2. Looked up from germline, CDR1 is SQVTM and CDR2 is ANQGSEA. This CDR3 comprises 16 residues. Unmatched junction bases numbered 9, after V lost 4 bases and J lost 2 bases.

A few counts support this clonotype. The J gene is TRBJ2-2, the V gene TRBV6-1; D not certain. Germline V lookup: CDR1 MNHNS, CDR2 SASEGT. Trimming cost V 5 bases and J 5 bases, with 15 bases left between them. CDR3 size: 15 residues. CDR3 bases: TGTGCCAGCAGTCGCGACCCAGCTCGGACCGGGGAGCTGTTTTTT. It encodes CASSRDPARTGELFF.

This clonotype was recorded many times. This rearrangement joins TRBV6-5 to TRBJ2-3; D may correspond to TRBD1 or TRBD2 (6 bases each). The CDR3 spans 14 residues. CDR1 is MNHEY and CDR2 is SVGAGI in the germline V gene. V was shortened by 1 base and J by 5 bases, with 10 bases between the two germline ends. Here the CDR3 reads CASSYWGAGDTQYF. The CDR3 bases are TGTGCCAGCAGTTACTGGGGGGCTGGAGATACGCAGTATTTT.

The chain is built from TRBV10-2 and TRBJ1-2; 7 nucleotides line up with TRBD1. With V trimmed by 6 bases and J by 5 bases, 12 bases remained unmatched. From germline, CDR1 is WSHSY and CDR2 SAAADI. The CDR3 consists of 15 residues. In nucleotides, the CDR3 is TGCGCCAGCAGCCCACAGGGGACGGTGGTTTATGGCTACACCTTC. This sequence encodes CASSPQGTVVYGYTF.

This clonotype was seen more than once but under ten times. This chain uses TRBV16 with TRBJ1-1, with TRBD1 identical over 8 bases. Germline CDR1 reads KGHSY; CDR2 reads FQNENV. The CDR3 extends over 14 amino acids. Trimming cost V 5 bases and J 3 bases; bases outside gene matches: 5. The CDR3 sequence: CASSVGQGDTEAFF. For the CDR3, the DNA is TGTGCCAGCAGCGTAGGACAGGGTGACACTGAAGCTTTCTTT.

This clonotype was observed at least ten times. The rearrangement links TRBV29-1 to TRBJ2-7, with D possibly TRBD1 on 6 matching bases. Per the germline V gene, CDR1 is SQVTM and CDR2 is ANQGSEA. The V end lost 6 bases, the J end lost 5 bases, and 14 bases lay between the germline ends. The CDR3 covers 12 residues. CDR3 sequence: CSVVQGYNEQYF. CDR3 DNA sequence: TGCAGCGTCGTTCAGGGGTATAACGAGCAGTACTTC.

The chain has TRBV30 and TRBJ1-1; TRBD1 agrees at 8 bases. The CDR3 is 14 residues long. V gave up 3 bases and J gave up 2 bases; unmatched junction bases: 5. Germline V gene lookup returns CDR1 GTSNPN and CDR2 SVGIG (reference sequence). The CDR3 nucleotides are TGTGCCTGGAGCCTTGGACAGGGAAACACTGAAGCTTTCTTT. Translating gives CAWSLGQGNTEAFF.

This clonotype showed up many times. The chain joins TRBV11-2 to TRBJ2-4; maybe TRBD2 (5 bases). The CDR3 has 15 residues. Germline CDR1 SGHAT, CDR2 FQNNGV. V gave up 7 bases and J gave up 3 bases, with 16 bases separating them. CDR3 sequence: CASNPGSGIKNIQYF. Here the CDR3 DNA reads TGTGCCAGCAACCCCGGATCGGGAATCAAAAACATTCAGTACTTC.

This clonotype was seen ten or more times. The rearrangement links TRBV27 to TRBJ2-7; the D is unclear. Trimming took 6 bases from V and 1 from J, leaving 13 bases between them. The CDR3 is 14 residues long. Germline lookup yields CDR1 MNHEY and CDR2 SMNVEV (reference sequence). The DNA for the CDR3 is TGTGCCAGCAGCAGGCTGCGCAATTCCTACGAGCAGTACTTC. This sequence encodes CASSRLRNSYEQYF.

At least ten counts were recorded for this clonotype. This chain uses TRBV29-1 with TRBJ2-5; either TRBD1 or TRBD2 may fit D (5 bases each). There are 13 residues in the CDR3. V was pared by 8 bases and J by 0 bases, with 13 bases between. Per germline, CDR1 SQVTM and CDR2 ANQGSEA. The CDR3 DNA sequence: TGCAGCCTTTCAGGGAGCTACCAAGAGACCCAGTACTTC. It yields the protein CSLSGSYQETQYF.

This clonotype occurred many times. This rearrangement joins TRBV5-1 to TRBJ2-1; TRBD2 matches 7 bases. CDR1 is SGHRS and CDR2 is YFSETQ in the germline V gene. V gave up 0 bases and J gave up 4 bases; unmatched junction bases: 1. This CDR3 has 14 amino acids. Here the CDR3 DNA reads TGCGCCAGCAGCTTGGCTAGCGGATACAATGAGCAGTTCTTC. Translating it yields CASSLASGYNEQFF.

In the case of this clonotype: Possible read error: a much larger clone is one base away. J is TRBJ2-1 and V is TRBV6-2 or TRBV6-3; 7 nucleotides align to TRBD2. Germline V gene data show CDR1 as MNHEY and CDR2 as SVGEGT. V lost 4 bases and J lost 2; bases outside the gene matches: 5. There are 15 residues in the CDR3. The CDR3 loop reads CASSSLADAYNEQFF. The CDR3 nucleotides are TGTGCCAGCAGTTCGCTAGCGGACGCCTACAATGAGCAGTTCTTC.

This clonotype was counted a few times. The CDR3 DNA reads as TGTGCCAGCAGTCCCCCTCGTGCGGGAGGGGATCTATTCAAGCAGTACTTC. It is translated as CASSPPRAGGDLFKQYF. This chain joins TRBV12-3 or TRBV12-4 and TRBJ2-7; 9 nucleotides agree with TRBD2. V trimming: 5 bases; J trimming: 8 bases; junction bases outside the gene matches: 19. CDR3 length equals 17 residues.

This clonotype was observed at least ten times. This rearrangement joins TRBV7-9 to TRBJ1-5, with a tentative D call TRBD1 (6 bases). Between the trimmed V and J ends, which lost 3 bases and 3 bases, there was a span of 9 bases. The CDR3 totals 14 residues. Germline CDR1 is SEHNR and CDR2 is FQNEAQ (reference sequence). For the CDR3, the DNA is TGTGCCAGCAGCTTTGGACAGCACAATCAGCCCCAGCATTTT. This sequence encodes CASSFGQHNQPQHF.

This clonotype was seen at least ten times. J is TRBJ2-5 and V is TRBV9, with TRBD1 matching over 7 bases. J was trimmed by 6 bases and V by 5 bases; bases with no gene match: 4. CDR1 SGDLS and CDR2 YYNGEE come from the germline V gene. This CDR3 contains 12 residues. CDR3 sequence reads: CASSETGKTQYF. The CDR3 DNA reads as TGTGCCAGCAGTGAGACAGGGAAGACCCAGTACTTC.